This TCR beta chain was documented in a study of T cells in Graves' hyperthyroidism and ophthalmopathy. Study information: Peripheral blood draws took place at initial diagnosis, ahead of any treatment. Overall study results and limits: Most thyroid clonotypes that were expanded above 0.001 also turned up in blood.

The sample holds a few counts of this clonotype. What it recognizes is unknown. Germline CDR1 is LNHDA and CDR2 is SQIVND (reference sequence). V gave up 4 bases and J gave up 5 bases, with 18 bases separating them. CDR3 length: 16 residues. The investigators amplified TCR beta CDR3 regions from RNA transcripts. The HTBI primer set drove a first-round RT-PCR of the TCR CDR3. TCRdb redid the calling of the multiplex PCR reads with MiXCR, one entry per CDR3 protein. The sample has about 420,000 distinct CDR3 sequences; roughly an eighth are singletons. Newly diagnosed hyperthyroidism, duration under 2 months, in patients aged 18 to 65. Diagnoses were established using clinical symptoms, serum thyroxine and TRAb, thyroid ultrasound and orbital computed tomography.

The receptor comes from a young woman with Graves' hyperthyroidism. The chain links TRBV19 to TRBJ2-1, with D possibly matching TRBD1 (5 bases). The sample consisted of blood. The CDR3 DNA follows: TGTGCCAGTAGTAGAGAGCAAAGGGGAAGGGACAATGAGCAGTTCTTC. It yields the protein CASSREQRGRDNEQFF. Supplemented by reference TRBV19 and TRBJ2-1, the full variable domain reads DGGITQSPKYLFRKEGQNVTLSCEQNLNHDAMYWYRQDPGQGLRLIYYSQIVNDFQKGDIAEGYSVSREKKESFPLTVTSAQKNPTAFYLCASSREQRGRDNEQFFGPGTRLTVL.